This T cell receptor beta chain was found in a study of beta chain features in type 1 diabetes. What was sequenced were expressed TCRB transcripts, since all of the isolated RNA had been reverse transcribed. Using immunoSEQ multiplex PCR, the repertoire was profiled, and TCRdb retains in-frame clones only, with some absent. This table holds about 660,000 clones, roughly 13% found once. Findings of the study overall: Among all four CD4+ subsets, Type 1 diabetes patients had TCRB CDR3s that were moderately but significantly shorter. Relative to healthy donors, patients appeared to have naive, central memory and Treg TCRB repertoires that were more similar. The analysis here could not establish whether HLA type shapes TCRB rearrangement.

This CDR3 has 16 residues. V was clipped by 5 bases and J by 4 bases, with 19 bases between them. CDR1 and CDR2 from the germline V gene are SGHAT and FQNNGV. This clone was detected a few times. Antigen: not known. Sequencing was done on a sample of naive CD4+ T cells from blood. The rearrangement joins TRBV11-2 to TRBJ2-3, with D perhaps TRBD2 (6 bases). The sequence derives from a man in his late teens or twenties with type 1 diabetes. As DNA, the CDR3 is TGTGCCAGCAGCGGCAGGGACTCCTTTAGCCCAGATACGCAGTATTTT. As protein: CASSGRDSFSPDTQYF.